This T cell receptor beta chain is from a study of shared T cell receptors in the human thymus. Germline V gene data show CDR1 as SGHTS and CDR2 as YDEGEE. V lost 4 bases and J 0 bases, leaving 19 bases between the germline ends. This CDR3 has 17 residues. Sequencing used immunoSEQ multiplex PCR; TCRdb keeps in-frame clones, though not all of them. The sample yields under 700,000 clones, approximately 80% seen once. This same sample was also taken into another study, of human thymus T cells.

The J gene is TRBJ1-1, the V gene TRBV5-8, with D perhaps TRBD1 (5 bases). This TCR derives from a boy under two years old with a congenital heart defect. Sequenced material: thymocytes. The CDR3 DNA reads TGTGCCAGCAGCGGGGGGTGGACCGCACCGATGAACACTGAAGCTTTCTTT. Protein sequence: CASSGGWTAPMNTEAFF. Using reference TRBV5-8 and TRBJ1-1 for the parts outside the CDR3, the full variable domain is EAGVTQSPTHLIKTRGQQATLRCSPISGHTSVYWYQQALGLGLQFLLWYDEGEERNRGNFPPRFSGRQFPNYSSELNVNALELEDSALYLCASSGGWTAPMNTEAFFGQGTRLTVV.